This T cell receptor (beta chain) was profiled in a study of shared clonotypes between healthy human individuals. Findings and caveats of the study: Rarefaction exposed incomplete sorted-subset sequencing despite large depth. Non-shared clonotypes had lower generation probabilities than those shared by all four donors. Sampling was confined to blood; repertoires within tissues likely differ.

Germline values: CDR1 MGHRA, CDR2 YSYEKL. J lost 8 bases, V lost 3 bases, and 7 bases had no gene match. This CDR3 is 15 amino acids long. Comment on this clone: Its antigen is unknown.

Method: immunoSEQ multiplex PCR; TCRdb's copy keeps in-frame clones and lacks some. The top ten hold around 0.13% of the sample, which has approximately 2.4 million clones, approximately 94% seen once. The sample taken for sequencing was naive CD4+ T cells sorted from blood. The subset was: CD45RA+ positively selected. The rearrangement links TRBV4-1 to TRBJ1-4; TRBD1 matches at 9 bases. This TCR came from a man in his late teens or twenties in good health. In DNA form, the CDR3 reads TGCGCCAGCAGCCAGATCGGGACAGGGCACGAAAAACTGTTTTTT. Encoded protein: CASSQIGTGHEKLFF.